The clone carrying this TCR beta chain showed up just a few times. Its matching antigen is unknown. The entry originates in a study of memory CD4+ T cells and cytomegalovirus serostatus. Study background: Donors were healthy Belgian adults, 10 or so CMV seropositive and about two dozen seronegative.

Single viable CD3+CD4+CD8-CD45RO+ cells were sorted as the memory CD4+ T cells. Original handling: After removing out-of-frame reads, under 2.5 million distinct TCRbeta sequences remained. Sequencing was performed with immunoSEQ multiplex PCR; in TCRdb, only in-frame clones are kept and a portion is missing. D and trimming were read from the DNA, whereas the V and J calls and clone size are those reported in that table. The table lists tens of thousands of clones, 78% of them singletons. The CDR3 runs 14 residues. Looked up from germline, CDR1 is SQVTM and CDR2 is ANQGSEA. Trimming at V came to 7 bases and at J to 7 bases, leaving 15 bases not matched to a gene. Study observations and caveats: Suggested: most of the CMV-linked TCR signature lies in CD4+ memory cells. CMV serostatus prediction reached median AUC approximately 0.95, or 0.91 with US-trained model.

V and J are TRBV29-1 and TRBJ1-1, with 7 bases lining up with TRBD1. The clonotype was recovered from an adult in good health and CMV-seronegative. The material sequenced was memory CD4+ T cells from blood. The CDR3 sequence: CSAEGQGGESEAFF. The DNA for the CDR3 is TGCAGCGCCGAGGGTCAGGGGGGCGAAAGTGAAGCTTTCTTT.